Shown below are 12 T cell receptor beta chains from a single sample sequenced in a study of beta chain features in type 1 diabetes. Whole-study findings and limits: Moderate yet significant TCRB CDR3 shortening was seen in Type 1 diabetes patients in all four CD4+ subsets.

The sequenced template was cDNA made from the entire isolated RNA. TCRdb's copy holds only in-frame clones and misses some; the assay was immunoSEQ multiplex PCR. The sample includes 150,000 to 180,000 clones, 10% seen only once; the top ten take under 0.55%. No cognate antigen is known for these TCRs. The sample consisted of central memory CD4+ T cells from blood. The receptors come from a man aged 25 to 45 with type 1 diabetes.

The chain employs TRBV30 and TRBJ1-1, with 7 positions matching TRBD1. This CDR3 is built from 12 residues. Germline V CDR1 and CDR2: GTSNPN, SVGIG (reference sequence). V trimming: 7 bases; J trimming: 5 bases; junction bases outside the gene matches: 7. CDR3 coding DNA: TGTGCCTCAGGGGGTGTATATACTGAAGCTTTCTTT. It encodes CASGGVYTEAFF.

The sample holds a few counts of this clone. This rearrangement joins TRBV19 to TRBJ2-1; 10 bases are shared with TRBD1. Trimming at V came to 4 bases and at J to 6 bases, leaving 6 bases not matched to a gene. Per germline, CDR1 LNHDA and CDR2 SQIVND (reference sequence). This CDR3 has 15 amino acids. In DNA, the CDR3 is TGTGCCAGTAGTAGGGACAGGGGAAGCGGCAATGAGCAGTTCTTC. It encodes CASSRDRGSGNEQFF.

This rearrangement joins TRBV28 to TRBJ2-7, with D possibly matching TRBD1 (7 bases). This CDR3 contains 14 residues. Germline loops: CDR1 MDHEN, CDR2 SYDVKM. Trimming removed 7 bases at V and 2 bases at J, with 15 bases between. Written as DNA, the CDR3 is TGTGCCAGCACCCCAGGGGGGAATGCCTACGAGCAGTACTTC. This encodes CASTPGGNAYEQYF. Variable domain in full (rest from reference TRBV28 and TRBJ2-7): DVKVTQSSRYLVKRTGEKVFLECVQDMDHENMFWYRQDPGLGLRLIYFSYDVKMKEKGDIPEGYSVSREKKERFSLILESASTNQTSMYLCASTPGGNAYEQYFGPGTRLTVT.

The rearrangement links TRBV15 to TRBJ1-6, with a possible D match to TRBD1 (5 bases). The CDR3 extends over 14 amino acids. Germline V gene lookup returns CDR1 LNHNV and CDR2 YYDKDF (reference sequence). Trimming took off 3 bases at V and 5 bases at J, with 8 bases between the two ends. The CDR3 is CATSRLGDNSPLHF. The CDR3 nucleotides read TGTGCCACCAGCAGGTTAGGGGATAATTCACCCCTCCACTTT.

V and J are TRBV7-9 and TRBJ2-3; 8 bases are shared with TRBD2. Germline assignment: CDR1 SEHNR and CDR2 FQNEAQ (reference sequence). The ends lost 5 bases at V and 5 bases at J; junction bases unmatched: 6. This CDR3 comprises 14 residues. The CDR3 bases are TGTGCCAGCAGCACAGCGGGAGCACAAGATACGCAGTATTTT. Its translation is CASSTAGAQDTQYF.

This clone was seen only a few times. One end of the junction fails to match germline, which may point to a read error. The rearrangement uses TRBV28 and TRBJ2-5; D ambiguous. Germline loops: CDR1 MDHEN, CDR2 SYDVKM. The CDR3 is 12 amino acids. CDR3 in amino acids: CASSLGDENQYF. The CDR3 coding sequence is TGTGCCAGCAGTTTGGGCGATGAGAACCAGTACTTC.

Ten or more counts support this clone. V is TRBV11-2 and J is TRBJ2-1; TRBD2 agrees at 7 bases. The CDR3 is made up of 15 amino acids. J was trimmed by 4 bases and V by 0 bases; bases with no gene match: 3. Germline values: CDR1 SGHAT, CDR2 FQNNGV. CDR3 amino acids: CASSLDVGGYNEQFF. The CDR3 nucleotides read TGTGCCAGCAGCTTAGATGTGGGAGGGTACAATGAGCAGTTCTTC. Supplemented by reference TRBV11-2 and TRBJ2-1, the full variable domain reads EAGVAQSPRYKIIEKRQSVAFWCNPISGHATLYWYQQILGQGPKLLIQFQNNGVVDDSQLPKDRFSAERLKGVDSTLKIQPAKLEDSAVYLCASSLDVGGYNEQFFGPGTRLTVL.

The genes are TRBV21-1 and TRBJ1-5; the D call TRBD1 from the table was never checked on the DNA. TRBV21-1 is noted as a pseudogene. The CDR3 extends over 18 amino acids. The chain's CDR3 is CASSKDIKDRSGNQPQHF. The CDR3 bases are TGTGCCAGCAGCAAAGACATCAAGGACAGGAGTGGCAATCAGCCCCAGCATTTT.

V is TRBV6-5 and J is TRBJ1-2; D is unclear. CDR3 length equals 14 residues. V shed 5 bases and J shed 6 bases, with 16 bases lying between them. Looked up from germline, CDR1 is MNHEY and CDR2 is SVGAGI. The CDR3 sequence is CASSLAGNRDGYTF. The CDR3 DNA sequence: TGTGCCAGCAGTCTGGCCGGGAATCGGGATGGCTACACCTTC.

In its sample, this clone was seen many times. This chain uses TRBV19 with TRBJ2-5; D ambiguous. Trimming took off 4 bases at V and 1 base at J, with 7 bases between the two ends. The CDR3 loop spans 13 amino acids. CDR1 is LNHDA, CDR2 SQIVND, per germline (reference sequence). The CDR3 bases are TGTGCCAGTAGTAGGGCACTCCAAGAGACCCAGTACTTC. Its translation: CASSRALQETQYF.

V and J are TRBV5-4 and TRBJ2-2; 8 nucleotides line up with TRBD1. This CDR3 region has 16 residues. Germline V gene lookup returns CDR1 SGHNT and CDR2 YYREEE (reference sequence). The V segment lost 3 bases and the J segment 4 bases; nucleotides outside the gene matches: 8. The CDR3, as DNA: TGTGCCAGCAGCTCCGGACAGGGTTTGCTCACCGGGGAGCTGTTTTTT. It specifies CASSSGQGLLTGELFF.

The chain has TRBV30 and TRBJ2-1; TRBD2 aligns across 12 bases. The CDR3 loop spans 15 amino acids. Germline-derived CDR1 and CDR2 are GTSNPN and SVGIG (reference sequence). V gave up 1 base and J gave up 8 bases; unmatched junction bases: 6. CDR3 nucleotide sequence: TGTGCCTGGAGTGGGACTAGCGGGATTAGGTATGAGCAGTTCTTC. Translated, it gives CAWSGTSGIRYEQFF.